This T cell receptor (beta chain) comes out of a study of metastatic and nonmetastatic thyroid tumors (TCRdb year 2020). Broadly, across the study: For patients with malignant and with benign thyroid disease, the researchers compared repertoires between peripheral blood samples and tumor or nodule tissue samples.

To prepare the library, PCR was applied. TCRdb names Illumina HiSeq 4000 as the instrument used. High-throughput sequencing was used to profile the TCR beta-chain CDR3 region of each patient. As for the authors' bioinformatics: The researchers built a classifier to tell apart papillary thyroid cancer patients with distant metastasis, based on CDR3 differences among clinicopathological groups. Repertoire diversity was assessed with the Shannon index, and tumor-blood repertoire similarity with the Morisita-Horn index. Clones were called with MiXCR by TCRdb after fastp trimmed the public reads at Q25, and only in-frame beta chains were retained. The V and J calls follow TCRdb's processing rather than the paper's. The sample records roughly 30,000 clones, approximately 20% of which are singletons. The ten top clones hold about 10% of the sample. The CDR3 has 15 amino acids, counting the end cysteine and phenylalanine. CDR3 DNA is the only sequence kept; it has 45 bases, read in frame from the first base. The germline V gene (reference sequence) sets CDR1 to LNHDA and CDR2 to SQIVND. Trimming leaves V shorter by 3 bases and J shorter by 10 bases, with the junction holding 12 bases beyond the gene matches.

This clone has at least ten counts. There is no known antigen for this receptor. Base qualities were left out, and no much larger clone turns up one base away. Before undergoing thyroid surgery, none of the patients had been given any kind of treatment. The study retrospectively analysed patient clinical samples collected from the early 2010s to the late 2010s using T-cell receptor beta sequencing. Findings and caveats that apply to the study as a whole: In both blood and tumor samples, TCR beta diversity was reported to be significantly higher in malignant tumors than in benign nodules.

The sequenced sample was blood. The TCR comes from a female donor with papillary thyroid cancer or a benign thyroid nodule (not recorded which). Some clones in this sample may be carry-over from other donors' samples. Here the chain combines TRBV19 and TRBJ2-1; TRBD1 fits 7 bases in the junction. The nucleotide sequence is TGTGCCAGTAGTATCGATACAGGGGAAGCCGACGAGCAGTTCTTC. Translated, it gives CASSIDTGEADEQFF.